What follows describes a single TCR beta chain. The V gene lost 4 bases and the J gene lost 0 bases, with 9 bases spanning the gap. This CDR3 has 13 residues. Germline lookup yields CDR1 SQVTM and CDR2 ANQGSEA. The assay was immunoSEQ multiplex PCR, and TCRdb's table has in-frame clones only and misses some. The sample consists of 2,100,000 or so clones, under 97% of them appearing once. The record originates from a study of shared clonotypes between healthy human individuals. Input material: naive CD4+ T cells sorted from blood. Subset specified: CD45RA+ positively selected. This TCR was recovered from a man between 18 and 29 years old in good health. This chain uses TRBV29-1 with TRBJ1-2; D gene unclear. CDR3 nucleotides: TGCAGCGTTGCAGCAGATACTAACTATGGCTACACCTTC. Amino acids: CSVAADTNYGYTF.